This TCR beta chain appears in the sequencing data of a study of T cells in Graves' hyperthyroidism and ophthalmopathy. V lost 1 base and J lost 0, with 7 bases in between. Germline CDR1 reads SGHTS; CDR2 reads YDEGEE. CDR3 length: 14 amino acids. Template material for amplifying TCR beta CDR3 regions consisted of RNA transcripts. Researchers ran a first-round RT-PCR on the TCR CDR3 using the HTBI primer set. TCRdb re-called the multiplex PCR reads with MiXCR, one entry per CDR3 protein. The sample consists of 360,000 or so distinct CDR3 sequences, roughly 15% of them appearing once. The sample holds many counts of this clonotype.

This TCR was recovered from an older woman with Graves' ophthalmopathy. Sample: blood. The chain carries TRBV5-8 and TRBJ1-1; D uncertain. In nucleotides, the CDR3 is TGTGCCAGCAGCTTGAGGCAGGTGAACACTGAAGCTTTCTTT. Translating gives CASSLRQVNTEAFF.